The 32 T cell receptor beta chains below all came from one sample that was sequenced in a study of cytomegalovirus exposure and HLA in healthy donors. 13 Jbeta primers and 60 Vbeta primers were used for the PCR. Here immunoSEQ multiplex PCR was the method, and the copy in TCRdb shows in-frame clones only, minus some. There are 150,000 to 200,000 clones in the sample; roughly a tenth occur only once, and 1% to 1.5% lies in the top ten. Source material: PBMCs. The receptors were sampled from a woman in her twenties or thirties in good health and CMV-seropositive.

The rearrangement joins TRBV30 to TRBJ1-2; TRBD1 might be the D (6 bases). The germline gives CDR1 GTSNPN, CDR2 SVGIG (reference sequence). The CDR3 totals 12 residues. Trimming left V 3 bases short and J 3 bases short, with 8 bases between. The CDR3 nucleotides read TGTGCCTGGAGGACAGGACACTATGGCTACACCTTC. Its translation: CAWRTGHYGYTF.

The chain links TRBV5-4 to TRBJ2-1; no definite D call. Germline loops: CDR1 SGHNT, CDR2 YYREEE (reference sequence). The V end was cut by 0 bases, the J end by 2 bases, with 9 bases between. The CDR3 length is 15 residues. The DNA for the CDR3 is TGTGCCAGCAGCTTGGCGGCGGATACCTACAATGAGCAGTTCTTC. Residues: CASSLAADTYNEQFF.

This sequence joins TRBV6-1 and TRBJ2-5; 12 nucleotides match TRBD2. From germline, CDR1 is MNHNS and CDR2 SASEGT. V gave up 4 bases and J gave up 11 bases; unmatched junction bases: 8. The CDR3 runs to 14 residues. The CDR3 region is CASSGLAGEMEQYF. CDR3 bases: TGTGCCAGCAGTGGACTAGCGGGAGAGATGGAGCAGTACTTC.

V gene TRBV10-3 combines with J gene TRBJ2-5, with 7 positions matching TRBD1. The CDR3 length is 13 residues. The germline V gene encodes CDR1 ENHRY and CDR2 SYGVKD. J gave up 4 bases and V 4 bases, and 3 bases lay outside the gene matches. The chain's CDR3 is CAISGDSRETQYF. The CDR3 region has the DNA TGTGCCATCAGTGGGGACAGCCGAGAGACCCAGTACTTC.

This clone was seen a few times. The chain has TRBV21-1 and TRBJ2-1; TRBD1 is the table's D call and was not checked against the DNA. TRBV21-1 is noted as a pseudogene. The CDR3 contains 15 residues. The CDR3 loop is CASRKQGVYYNEQFF. The CDR3 nucleotides are TGTGCCAGCAGGAAACAGGGGGTTTACTACAATGAGCAGTTCTTC.

The rearrangement joins TRBV30 to TRBJ2-2; tentatively, D is TRBD1 (5 bases). Germline V gene sequence: CDR1 GTSNPN, CDR2 SVGIG (reference sequence). The V gene lost 3 bases and the J gene lost 3 bases, with 11 bases spanning the gap. The CDR3 runs 14 residues. CDR3 sequence: CAWRPTEYTGELFF. The CDR3 DNA sequence: TGTGCCTGGAGGCCGACAGAGTACACCGGGGAGCTGTTTTTT.

The J gene is TRBJ2-7, the V gene TRBV6-6; 8 nucleotides agree with TRBD2. After removal of 7 bases from V and 3 bases from J, the junction contained 2 bases not matched to a gene. The CDR3 sequence is 12 residues long. The V gene's germline CDR1 is MNHNY and CDR2 SVGAGI (reference sequence). DNA for the CDR3: TGTGCCAGCACCCGGGGGGGCTACGAGCAGTACTTC. This sequence encodes CASTRGGYEQYF.

This clone was counted between two and nine times. The DNA of the CDR3 is TGTGCCACCAGCAGGGGATACACAGGGGGAGATACGCAGTATTTT. Protein: CATSRGYTGGDTQYF. V usage is TRBV15 and J usage is TRBJ2-3; 8 bases align to TRBD1. This CDR3 has 15 amino acids. CDR1 and CDR2 from the germline V gene are LNHNV and YYDKDF (reference sequence). After removal of 3 bases from V and 5 bases from J, the junction contained 7 bases not matched to a gene.

This clone was observed a few times. The CDR3 coding sequence is TGCGCCAGCAGCCCCCTTCCAGACCAAGAGACCCAGTACTTC. Protein: CASSPLPDQETQYF. V usage is TRBV5-1 and J usage is TRBJ2-5; D remains unclear. The CDR3 covers 14 residues. Germline CDR1 reads SGHRS; CDR2 reads YFSETQ. V was pared by 4 bases and J by 0 bases, with 10 bases between.

CDR3: CASSSSGNSYEQYF. The CDR3 DNA sequence: TGTGCCAGTAGCTCTAGCGGGAACTCCTACGAGCAGTACTTC. The J gene is TRBJ2-7, the V gene TRBV19; 9 bases agree with TRBD2. The junction had 3 bases not matched to a gene; V was cut back by 6 bases and J by 0 bases. Germline V CDR1 and CDR2: LNHDA, SQIVND (reference sequence). There are 14 residues in the CDR3.

V and J are TRBV25-1 and TRBJ2-1; 13 nucleotides align to TRBD2. This CDR3 region has 17 residues. Trimming removed 6 bases from V and 5 bases from J; junction bases left unmatched: 10. Germline V gene lookup returns CDR1 MGHDK and CDR2 SYGVNS. CDR3 DNA: TGTGCCAGCAGCGTTCGGGGGGGGACTAGCGGGGACAATGAGCAGTTCTTC. This encodes CASSVRGGTSGDNEQFF. The full variable domain, in which reference TRBV25-1 and TRBJ2-1 provide the parts outside the CDR3, is EADIYQTPRYLVIGTGKKITLECSQTMGHDKMYWYQQDPGMELHLIHYSYGVNSTEKGDLSSESTVSRIRTEHFPLTLESARPSHTSQYLCASSVRGGTSGDNEQFFGPGTRLTVL.

The table lists this clone with a count of one. The chain combines TRBV19 with TRBJ1-1; tentative D call: TRBD1 (5 bases). Per the germline V gene, CDR1 is LNHDA and CDR2 is SQIVND (reference sequence). The CDR3 covers 13 residues. V was cut by 2 bases and J by 8 bases, with 12 bases left in between. CDR3 residues: CASSISPGPEAFF. CDR3 nucleotides: TGTGCCAGTAGTATATCCCCAGGGCCAGAAGCTTTCTTT.

The sample holds a few counts of this clone. The same CDR3 can be traced to other DNA sequences in this sample. J is TRBJ2-1 and V is TRBV4-2, with 9 positions matching TRBD2. Germline V gene data show CDR1 as LGHNA and CDR2 as YNFKEQ. The V segment lost 0 bases and the J segment 6 bases; nucleotides outside the gene matches: 21. The CDR3 runs 21 residues. CDR3: CASSQEPLVIAGASIANEQFF. The CDR3 DNA follows: TGTGCCAGCAGCCAAGAACCCCTGGTGATAGCGGGAGCCTCCATAGCCAATGAGCAGTTCTTC.

This clone appeared a few times. The J gene is TRBJ2-7, the V gene TRBV12-5, with D tentatively TRBD1 (7 bases). The germline V gene encodes CDR1 LGHNT and CDR2 FRNRAP. Trimming removed 0 bases from V and 4 bases from J, with 16 bases in between. The CDR3 has 16 residues. Here the CDR3 reads CASGLVESGGLYEQYF. The CDR3 coding sequence is TGTGCTAGTGGTTTGGTAGAGTCAGGGGGGCTTTACGAGCAGTACTTC.

The CDR3 region is CASSVELAGGRNEQFF. In DNA, the CDR3 is TGTGCCAGCAGCGTAGAACTAGCGGGAGGTAGGAATGAGCAGTTCTTC. This chain connects TRBV9 to TRBJ2-1; 12 nucleotides match TRBD2. The J segment lost 7 bases and the V segment lost 0 bases, leaving 5 bases of the junction unmatched. Germline-derived CDR1 and CDR2 are SGDLS and YYNGEE. The length of the CDR3 is 16 residues.

The chain employs TRBV5-1 and TRBJ2-1; 7 positions match TRBD1. CDR1 and CDR2 (germline): SGHRS, YFSETQ. V was clipped by 1 base and J by 7 bases; unmatched bases: 11. This CDR3 has 16 amino acids. The CDR3 is CASSLPPGQSVNEQFF. CDR3 DNA sequence: TGCGCCAGCAGCTTGCCTCCGGGACAGAGCGTGAATGAGCAGTTCTTC.

In its sample, this clone was seen once. This CDR3 is CASTLTSEYTPYNEQFF. CDR3 in DNA: TGCGCCAGCACCCTTACTAGCGAGTATACTCCCTACAATGAGCAGTTCTTC. J is TRBJ2-1 and V is TRBV10-2; TRBD2 matches at 7 bases. With 7 bases clipped from V and 2 bases from J, the junction kept 14 bases outside the gene matches. The CDR3 spans 17 residues. Germline CDR1 WSHSY, CDR2 SAAADI.

This clone was found a few times. This sequence joins TRBV5-1 and TRBJ2-7, with D maybe TRBD2 (5 bases). The germline V gene has CDR1 SGHRS and CDR2 YFSETQ. The CDR3 runs 13 residues. The germline V and J ends were trimmed by 0 bases and 7 bases, with 11 bases remaining between them. The CDR3 reads CASSLVEASEQYF. The CDR3 DNA follows: TGCGCCAGCAGCTTGGTGGAGGCTAGTGAGCAGTACTTC.

The chain employs TRBV10-3 and TRBJ1-6; 8 bases line up with TRBD1. CDR1 is ENHRY and CDR2 is SYGVKD in the germline V gene. There are 19 residues in the CDR3. Trimming took 6 bases from V and 0 from J; bases not matched to a gene: 13. CDR3 amino acids: CAISRDRPGGSSYNSPLHF. The CDR3 DNA is TGTGCCATCAGCAGGGACAGGCCAGGAGGGAGCTCCTATAATTCACCCCTCCACTTT.

The chain is built from TRBV28 and TRBJ1-1; D may be TRBD1 (6 bases). The CDR3 covers 14 residues. From germline, CDR1 is MDHEN and CDR2 SYDVKM. Trimming removed 6 bases from V and 3 bases from J, with 14 bases in between. The CDR3 protein is CASSPGGADTEAFF. CDR3 bases: TGTGCCAGCAGCCCCGGGGGGGCAGACACTGAAGCTTTCTTT.

The chain joins TRBV9 to TRBJ1-1; TRBD1 aligns across 7 bases. The CDR3 runs 14 residues. Germline values: CDR1 SGDLS, CDR2 YYNGEE. V shed 3 bases and J 4 bases; nucleotides not matched to a gene: 6. This CDR3 reads CASSASTGSTEAFF. DNA of the CDR3: TGTGCCAGCAGCGCGTCGACAGGGTCCACTGAAGCTTTCTTT.

Concerning this clone itself: The sample carries other DNA sequences with the same CDR3. The chain links TRBV5-1 to TRBJ1-6; 9 nucleotides line up with TRBD1. V trimming: 3 bases; J trimming: 7 bases; junction bases outside the gene matches: 5. CDR3 length equals 15 residues. Looked up from germline, CDR1 is SGHRS and CDR2 is YFSETQ. The CDR3 protein is CASSSDRGSNSPLHF. CDR3 coding DNA: TGCGCCAGCAGCTCAGACAGGGGGTCGAATTCACCCCTCCACTTT.

Comments on this clone: Relative to the germline gene, one junction end is altered; a read error may explain this. This chain joins TRBV2 and TRBJ2-7; 9 bases map to TRBD2. Germline CDR1 is SNHLY and CDR2 is FYNNEI. This CDR3 has 13 amino acids. Written as DNA, the CDR3 is TGTGCCAGCAGTGAAGCGCTTCAGACTAGCGGAAACTTC. Protein: CASSEALQTSGNF.

This chain uses TRBV6-1 with TRBJ2-7; D unresolved. V lost 1 base and J lost 1, with 8 bases in between. The CDR3 is made up of 14 amino acids. Germline V gene lookup returns CDR1 MNHNS and CDR2 SASEGT. CDR3 protein: CASSEGSFSYEQYF. CDR3 in DNA: TGTGCCAGCAGTGAAGGCAGTTTTTCCTACGAGCAGTACTTC.

In its sample, this clone was seen a few times. This chain connects TRBV7-2 to TRBJ1-2; D uncertain. The CDR3 has 13 residues. Germline values: CDR1 SGHTA, CDR2 FQGNSA. Trimming shortened V by 1 base and J by 5 bases, and 8 bases separated the two germline ends. CDR3 bases: TGTGCCAGCAGCTTAGAAGCCTCTTATGGCTACACCTTC. Encoded protein: CASSLEASYGYTF.

V is TRBV7-2 and J is TRBJ1-5, with D perhaps TRBD1 (5 bases). V lost 2 bases, J lost 1 base, and 12 bases lay in between. Germline CDR1 reads SGHTA; CDR2 reads FQGNSA. There are 16 residues in the CDR3. CDR3 in DNA: TGTGCCAGCAGCTTATCCCCAGGGTTCAGCAATCAGCCCCAGCATTTT. It encodes CASSLSPGFSNQPQHF.

The CDR3 spells CASSLGTGGRAIGEQYF. DNA for the CDR3: TGCGCCAGCAGCTTGGGGACCGGCGGGAGGGCCATTGGGGAGCAGTACTTC. The chain has TRBV5-1 and TRBJ2-7, with TRBD2 matching 9 bases. Germline-derived CDR1 and CDR2 are SGHRS and YFSETQ. CDR3 length equals 17 residues. V was pared by 0 bases and J by 7 bases, with 14 bases of the junction left unmatched.

This clone turned up a few times. V gene TRBV7-9 combines with J gene TRBJ2-7; no clear D gene. Germline-derived CDR1 and CDR2 are SEHNR and FQNEAQ (reference sequence). Trimming left V 5 bases short and J 0 bases short, with 20 bases between. The CDR3 runs to 17 residues. CDR3 sequence: CASSTLLLDGSSYEQYF. CDR3 DNA sequence: TGTGCCAGCAGCACTCTACTCCTAGACGGTAGCTCCTACGAGCAGTACTTC.

This clone was detected only a few times. This sequence joins TRBV18 and TRBJ2-7; D is undetermined. Trimming shortened V by 2 bases and J by 6 bases, and 8 bases separated the two germline ends. CDR3 length: 12 residues. Germline-derived CDR1 and CDR2 are KGHSH and LQKENI. CDR3 nucleotides: TGTGCCAGCTCACCAGGGCCTCGCGAGCAGTACTTC. Amino acids: CASSPGPREQYF.

The chain joins TRBV11-1 to TRBJ2-7; 7 bases align to TRBD2. V was pared by 5 bases and J by 3 bases, with 4 bases of the junction left unmatched. Germline V gives CDR1 SGHAT, CDR2 FQDESV (reference sequence). This CDR3 comprises 13 residues. The CDR3 is CASSRDYRYEQYF. The CDR3 DNA reads TGTGCCAGCAGCCGGGACTACCGCTACGAGCAGTACTTC.

This clone was detected only a few times. This chain connects TRBV30 to TRBJ1-5, with TRBD1 matching over 7 bases. Trimming removed 2 bases from V and 4 bases from J; junction bases left unmatched: 8. Germline V lookup: CDR1 GTSNPN, CDR2 SVGIG (reference sequence). The CDR3 sequence is 15 residues long. The CDR3 sequence: CAWSLTTGVNQPQHF. Here the CDR3 DNA reads TGTGCCTGGAGTCTTACTACAGGGGTGAATCAGCCCCAGCATTTT.

This clone was detected a few times. The chain uses TRBV30 and TRBJ2-2; unclear D gene. Germline assignment: CDR1 GTSNPN and CDR2 SVGIG (reference sequence). Trimming took off 5 bases at V and 6 bases at J, with 10 bases between the two ends. This CDR3 contains 12 residues. The CDR3 sequence: CAWGVRAGELFF. The CDR3 nucleotides read TGTGCCTGGGGAGTCCGGGCCGGGGAGCTGTTTTTT. Filled out from reference TRBV30 and TRBJ2-2, the complete variable domain reads SQTIHQWPATLVQPVGSPLSLECTVEGTSNPNLYWYRQAAGRGLQLLFYSVGIGQISSEVPQNLSASRPQDRQFILSSKKLLLSDSGFYLCAWGVRAGELFFGEGSRLTVL.